The clone carrying this T cell receptor beta chain was seen only a few times. The antigen is unknown. A clone one base away is much larger, so this may be a read error. The sample comes from a study of CD8+CD57+ T cells in acquired aplastic anemia. The study, taken as a whole, reports: A set of twenty-nine CD8+ CDR3 sequences was shared between patients and controls, and these sequences appeared highly expressed in patients. Patient and control CD8+ Simpson's diversity was not significantly different.

The CDR3 sequence is 13 residues long. V was clipped by 3 bases and J by 4 bases, with 9 bases between them. Germline CDR1 reads SEHNR; CDR2 reads FQNEAQ (reference sequence). CD8+CD57+ cell expansion, shown by flow cytometry, had occurred in the patients selected for sequencing. In all patients, the disease was severe acquired aplastic anemia. For CDR3 and TCR beta VDJ profiling, genomic DNA was the template used. One entry per CDR3 protein results from TCRdb running MiXCR on the reads. The sample shows 200,000 to 250,000 distinct CDR3 sequences, about half of them seen only once. The TCR originated in a human donor with aplastic anemia. The sequencing input was sorted CD4+, CD8+, or CD8+CD57+ T cells (not recorded which) from PBMCs. J is TRBJ1-1 and V is TRBV7-9; no reliable D call. The CDR3 DNA reads as TGTGCCAGCAGCTTGCCGGTGAGCACTGAAGCTTTCTTT. It encodes CASSLPVSTEAFF.